These 18 T cell receptor beta chains were sequenced from one sample in a study of T-cell reconstitution after alpha-beta-depleted transplantation in children (dated by TCRdb to the mid-2010s). The library was made by PCR. Data came from an Illumina HiSeq 2500. To normalize quantification of the TCRbeta repertoire, the TCR libraries were built with molecular barcoding that relied on unique molecular identifiers. TCRdb redid the processing of the public reads, applying fastp at Q25 and MiXCR, and retained in-frame beta chains. Every CDR3 protein is listed once, alongside the most common genes and DNA of its rows. Recorded for this sample are around 600,000 distinct CDR3 sequences; about 21% of them occurred a single time. The ten largest account for 13% to 15% of the sample. The treatment or condition tag for this specimen amounts to: allogeneic hematopoietic cell transplantation with graft depleted of TCRalphabeta T cells and CD19 B cells.

The sample in question was PBMCs, mostly from graft donor cells, obtained 360 days after TCRalphabeta/CD19-depleted stem cell transplant. The origin of the receptors is a boy in the first two years of life who had a stem cell transplant for acute myeloid leukemia, so the T cells may come from the graft donor.

The chain employs TRBV5-5 and TRBJ1-6; 7 bases are shared with TRBD1. CDR3 length: 16 amino acids. The germline V gene encodes CDR1 SGHKS and CDR2 YYEKEE (reference sequence). V dropped 2 bases and J dropped 8; count of bases not matched to a gene: 10. The CDR3 spells CASSFTGTESYSPLHF. CDR3 coding DNA: TGTGCCAGCAGCTTCACCGGGACAGAGTCTTATTCACCCCTCCACTTT.

This clonotype was observed a handful of times. J is TRBJ2-1 and V is TRBV20-1; D is unclear. Trimming left V 5 bases short and J 8 bases short, with 22 bases between. The CDR3 covers 15 residues. Germline CDR1 and CDR2: DFQATT and SNEGSKA (reference sequence). The DNA for the CDR3 is TGCAGTGCTTACCTCTCAATCCTCATGTGGGATGAGCAGTTCTTC. Amino acid sequence: CSAYLSILMWDEQFF.

The rearrangement uses TRBV24-1 and TRBJ2-3; a weak D match, TRBD1 (5 bases). Germline loops: CDR1 KGHDR, CDR2 SFDVKD. The CDR3 is made up of 14 amino acids. The V gene lost 3 bases and the J gene lost 4 bases, with 10 bases spanning the gap. Written as DNA, the CDR3 is TGTGCCACCAGTGATCCCAGGGTTGCAGATACGCAGTATTTT. Amino acid sequence: CATSDPRVADTQYF.

V and J are TRBV10-3 and TRBJ2-7; 10 positions match TRBD2. V dropped 2 bases and J dropped 0; count of bases not matched to a gene: 1. Germline lookup yields CDR1 ENHRY and CDR2 SYGVKD. This CDR3 contains 15 residues. The CDR3 is CAISEASGGSYEQYV. Here the CDR3 DNA reads TGTGCCATCAGTGAGGCTAGCGGGGGCTCCTACGAGCAGTACGTC.

V is TRBV21-1 and J is TRBJ1-2. TRBV21-1 is marked as a pseudogene. The CDR3 length is 16 residues. The CDR3 DNA reads as TGTGCCAGCAGCAAGCCCTCGTCCTTCGTACTCTATGGCTACACCTTC. This codes for CASSKPSSFVLYGYTF.

This clonotype was picked up a small number of times. The CDR3 DNA reads TGCAGTGCTAGCCGGGGCAGGAGTAATGAAAAACTGTTTTTT. Protein: CSASRGRSNEKLFF. This chain links TRBV20-1 with TRBJ1-4; perhaps TRBD1 as D (5 bases). Trimming took 3 bases from V and 4 from J, leaving 12 bases between them. The length of the CDR3 is 14 residues. In germline, CDR1 is DFQATT, CDR2 SNEGSKA (reference sequence).

This clonotype was picked up one time. Compared with germline, one end of the junction differs, possibly owing to a read error. The chain has TRBV5-1 and TRBJ1-5, with 7 nucleotides matching TRBD1. The CDR3 is made up of 17 amino acids. Germline V lookup: CDR1 SGHRS, CDR2 YFSETQ. The CDR3 nucleotides are TGCGCCAGCAGCTTGCTGCGCAGGGGGAATAGCAATCAGGCCCAGCATTTT. Its translation: CASSLLRRGNSNQAQHF.

The V call is TRBV15, the J call TRBJ2-2; D is uncertain. The germline gives CDR1 LNHNV, CDR2 YYDKDF (reference sequence). This CDR3 has 16 amino acids. The V gene lost 1 base and the J gene lost 4 bases, with 13 bases spanning the gap. The CDR3 spells CATSRVAAHFTGELFF. CDR3 bases: TGTGCCACCAGCAGAGTGGCGGCCCATTTCACCGGGGAGCTGTTTTTT.

The rearrangement uses TRBV20-1 and TRBJ1-2; no clear D. The germline V gene has CDR1 DFQATT and CDR2 SNEGSKA (reference sequence). The CDR3 runs 14 residues. The V and J ends lost 3 bases and 1 base respectively, with 12 bases between them. The CDR3 DNA sequence: TGCAGTGCTAGTCGGCAGACAATTAACTATGGCTACACCTTC. Translation gives CSASRQTINYGYTF.

The J gene is TRBJ1-4, the V gene TRBV28, with D maybe TRBD1 (6 bases). This CDR3 comprises 14 residues. Germline CDR1 is MDHEN and CDR2 is SYDVKM. Trimming took off 3 bases at V and 7 bases at J, with 12 bases between the two ends. The CDR3 sequence: CASSLRQGSEKLFF. Written as DNA, the CDR3 is TGTGCCAGCAGTTTGAGGCAGGGGAGTGAAAAACTGTTTTTT.

This clonotype was detected many times. CDR3 DNA sequence: TGTGCCATCAGTGCGGGGGTTAGTCAGCCCCAGCATTTT. It encodes CAISAGVSQPQHF. The V gene is TRBV10-3, the J gene TRBJ1-5; possible D gene TRBD1, 5 bases. The CDR3 extends over 13 amino acids. Trimming took 4 bases from V and 6 from J, leaving 10 bases between them. Germline CDR1 and CDR2: ENHRY and SYGVKD.

This clonotype was detected ten times or more. The chain combines TRBV10-3 with TRBJ2-5; no reliable D call. The V gene's germline CDR1 is ENHRY and CDR2 SYGVKD. Trimming stripped 2 bases from V and 1 base from J, with 2 bases between. This CDR3 has 12 residues. Here the CDR3 reads CAISESQETQYF. The DNA for the CDR3 is TGTGCCATCAGTGAGAGCCAAGAGACCCAGTACTTC.

This chain connects TRBV7-2 to TRBJ2-3; 8 nucleotides agree with TRBD2. In germline, CDR1 is SGHTA, CDR2 FQGNSA. The CDR3 consists of 16 residues. The trim removed 5 bases at V and 5 bases at J, leaving 12 bases unmatched. This chain's CDR3 is CASSPVSGGDRDTQYF. For the CDR3, the DNA is TGTGCCAGCAGCCCTGTCAGCGGGGGCGATCGAGATACGCAGTATTTT. The full variable domain, rest sourced from reference TRBV7-2 and TRBJ2-3, is GAGVSQSPSNKVTEKGKDVELRCDPISGHTALYWYRQSLGQGLEFLIYFQGNSAPDKSGLPSDRFSAERTGGSVSTLTIQRTQQEDSAVYLCASSPVSGGDRDTQYFGPGTRLTVL.

The sample holds many counts of this clonotype. This sequence joins TRBV12-3 or TRBV12-4 and TRBJ2-5, with D tentatively TRBD1 or TRBD2 (5 bases each). V was cut by 6 bases and J by 7 bases, with 15 bases left in between. This CDR3 has 13 residues. The CDR3 sequence: CASSPGWQGTQYF. CDR3 DNA sequence: TGTGCCAGCAGCCCGGGATGGCAGGGGACCCAGTACTTC.

A few counts support this clonotype. The chain has TRBV5-1 and TRBJ1-1; unclear D gene. The CDR3 has 12 amino acids. Germline values: CDR1 SGHRS, CDR2 YFSETQ. V was shortened by 2 bases and J by 7 bases, with 9 bases between the two germline ends. The CDR3 loop is CASSFGEDEAFF. In nucleotides, the CDR3 is TGCGCCAGCAGCTTTGGAGAAGATGAAGCTTTCTTT.

This clonotype was detected many times. The rearrangement links TRBV3-1 to TRBJ2-5, with no clear D. The V and J ends lost 1 base and 10 bases respectively, with 10 bases between them. The CDR3 is 12 amino acids. Germline V CDR1 and CDR2: LGHDT, YNNKEL (reference sequence). CDR3 protein: CASSQGQVVQYF. The CDR3 nucleotides are TGTGCCAGCAGCCAAGGACAAGTCGTCCAGTACTTC.

This clonotype was counted between two and nine times. The rearrangement joins TRBV20-1 to TRBJ2-7, with 10 bases that match TRBD2. This CDR3 spans 15 amino acids. V dropped 1 base and J dropped 5; count of bases not matched to a gene: 8. The V gene's germline CDR1 is DFQATT and CDR2 SNEGSKA (reference sequence). The CDR3 DNA reads TGCAGTGCTAGAGTTTTAGCGGGGGGTGAAGACGAGCAGTACGTC. Translation: CSARVLAGGEDEQYV.

In this sample, this clonotype turned up a few times. The chain couples TRBV5-1 to TRBJ1-1, with 8 bases identical to TRBD1. Germline CDR1 is SGHRS and CDR2 is YFSETQ. CDR3 size: 14 residues. The J segment lost 0 bases and the V segment lost 7 bases, leaving 5 bases of the junction unmatched. CDR3 sequence: CASATGALNTEAFF. CDR3 sequence (DNA): TGCGCCAGCGCGACAGGGGCCTTGAACACTGAAGCTTTCTTT.